The source of this TCR beta chain is a study of regulatory T cells in long-lasting Graves disease (dated by TCRdb to the early 2020s). As for the study more broadly: Newly diagnosed Graves' disease patients had taken antithyroid drugs for less than 3 months. Peripheral blood TCR sequencing and RNA sequencing compared persistent Graves' disease patients with newly diagnosed Graves' disease patients. The study was registered as a clinical trial and conducted in China. A total of roughly 35 samples underwent TCR sequencing: around 13 from persistent and 20 from newly diagnosed Graves' disease patients.

This clonotype was counted a few times. The target of this receptor is not known. Per-base quality was not reported, and no clone a single base away is much larger than it. According to the study, the label for this sample's time point signals: newly diagnosed GD, antithyroid drugs for less than 3 months. For both TCR sequencing and RNA sequencing, RNA was extracted from PBMCs using TRIzol. Graves' disease was diagnosed according to American Thyroid Association guidelines. The patients came from an endocrinology department in Xi'an, China. From each patient, 7.5 to 10 milliliters of peripheral blood was collected into an EDTA anticoagulant tube. Ficoll Paque Plus density gradient separation was used to isolate PBMCs, and no additional T cell sorting was done. RNA quality was checked with an Agilent 2100 Bioanalyzer and agarose gel, and concentration with a NanoDrop 2000. Study-level results and caveats: The authors noted that the small sample size was a limitation that may lower accuracy. Lower TCR Shannon entropy and fewer highly expanded clones were observed in persistent Graves' disease patients than in newly diagnosed patients, which suggested clonal expansion. Sequencing and analysis were restricted to the TCR beta chain. Only peripheral blood was studied, because thyroid tissue, the primary lesion, was inaccessible. Persistent patients shared more public clonotypes among themselves (2,741) than newly diagnosed patients did (roughly 910).

Library construction relied on multiplex PCR. The sample was run on an Illumina HiSeq 4000. TCR beta libraries were built with iRepertoire HTBI primers and Arm-PCR amplification of CDR3 regions. PCR products were gel purified before sequencing. Regarding the original processing steps: Across samples, approximately 68 TRBV and 14 TRBJ segments were identified and used for gene usage analysis of CDR3 amino acid clonotypes. Filtered high-quality paired reads were merged into contigs using COPE and FqMerger. Contigs were aligned with BLAST to IMGT TRBV, TRBD and TRBJ reference genes, and CDR3 was defined per IMGT. Any clonotype with a frequency above 0.1% was counted as a highly expanded clone. Shannon entropy was used to measure repertoire diversity, and the Gini coefficient was used to measure V-J evenness. Public clonotypes were defined as clonotypes shared by more than one individual. The public reads were run again by TCRdb, first through fastp at Q25 and then through MiXCR, and only productive beta chains were kept. All rows with the same CDR3 protein become a single entry with the most common DNA and genes. Here the V and J calls rest on TCRdb's processing, not on the authors' analysis. The sample table holds 560,000 or so distinct CDR3 sequences, of which about 15% were seen once. Around 11% of the sample lies in the top ten.

This sample was shared with a second study, whose subject was T cells in Graves' hyperthyroidism and ophthalmopathy. As the second study states: Stable Graves' hyperthyroidism was defined as the absence of progression to ophthalmopathy over 18 months of follow-up. Hyperthyroidism patients were newly diagnosed, had a disease duration of under 2 months, and were aged 18 to 65 years. The study excluded patients with uncontrolled infections, other autoimmune diseases, pregnancy or lactation. Diagnoses were established on the basis of clinical symptoms, serum thyroxine and TRAb, thyroid ultrasound, and orbital computed tomography. The first round of RT-PCR for the TCR CDR3 was performed with the HTBI primer set and the Qiagen OneStep RT-PCR kit. Most expanded thyroid clonotypes (frequency above 0.001) were also found in blood, which suggests that blood repertoires may mirror thyroid immune responses. Ophthalmopathy was separated from stable hyperthyroidism by a 13 V-J signature model, with 85% to 90% sensitivity and roughly 81% specificity obtained in cross-validation and 80%/75% obtained in testing. In validation, the model predicted progression to ophthalmopathy a median of about 5.9 months before onset, with approximately 68% sensitivity and about 72% specificity. A discovery cohort of about 100 patients, 43 with Graves' ophthalmopathy and about 60 with stable Graves' hyperthyroidism, was used to find distinguishing TCR V-J signatures. Whether ophthalmopathy could be predicted prospectively was tested in an independent validation cohort made up of roughly 20 hyperthyroidism patients plus 17 patients who later progressed to ophthalmopathy. The 95 to 100 discovery patients were randomly divided into training and test sets at a 7:3 ratio. Thyroid tissue and blood T-cell repertoires from about six Graves' hyperthyroidism patients were also compared in the study. Once sampling was done, hyperthyroidism patients were given methimazole at a starting dose of 30 mg daily, whereas ophthalmopathy patients were given high-dose intravenous methylprednisolone. Libraries were constructed in a second round of multiplex PCR, after which size selection and purification were performed. Paired-end sequencing of the libraries was performed with 100 bp reads on an Illumina HiSeq2000. Raw data were processed with SOAPnuke, discarding reads with adapters, uncalled bases, mean Phred below 15, or no exact constant-primer or identifier match. COPE v1.2.5 was used to merge high-quality paired reads, and clonotypes were defined as unique nucleotide sequences. MiTCR v1.1 was used to align the clonotypes against IMGT TRBV, TRBD and TRBJ reference segments. Only V-J combinations with frequency above 0.0001, covering 99% to 99.2% of repertoires, were analysed. A TCS score was defined as the ratio between F50 (clonal expansion) and ExV (chaos), using BLOSUM62-based TCRdist between CDR3 peptides within each V-J. Welch's t-statistics and random forest reduced fewer than 550 V-J features to under 15, which were used in a naive Bayes classifier (R e1071). No statistical method was used to set the sample size in advance, and investigators knew the group allocation. The paper describes TCR Vbeta CDR3 sequencing of some 130 peripheral blood samples, made up of under 50 ophthalmopathy patients, 70 to 75 hyperthyroidism patients and 17 progressor patients.

Sample: peripheral blood mononuclear cells (PBMCs), taken at new diagnosis, from a patient treated with antithyroid drugs. The sequence came from a man between 18 and 29 years old with Graves disease. Donor details come from another sample of the same person, matched by shared clones.

The CDR3 protein is CASSADRLGTEAFF. The sequence in DNA is TGTGCCAGCAGCGCGGACAGGTTGGGGACTGAAGCTTTCTTT. The chain is assembled from TRBV9 and TRBJ1-1; 7 junctional bases match TRBD1. For this chain, trimming is 3 bases at the V end and 5 bases at the J end, and the number of junction bases without a gene match is 7. Including the terminal cysteine and phenylalanine, the CDR3 comprises 14 residues. Only CDR3 DNA remains: 42 bases, in frame from the first base. From the germline V gene, CDR1 is SGDLS and CDR2 is YYNGEE.